This is a list of T cell receptor beta chains from one sample in a study of T-cell memory formation after mild COVID-19. MiXCR, run by TCRdb on the 5' RACE reads, gives a single entry per CDR3 protein. The table records about 390,000 distinct CDR3 sequences, about 15% of them present only once. Sequencing used PBMCs or a T cell subset sorted from them (not recorded which). The receptors here all came from a man aged 18 to 29 who had mild COVID-19 (a few samples of this study predate the infection). Cell type and time point are not known. CDR3s include the opening cysteine and the closing phenylalanine or tryptophan. D genes are given only for firm matches. Part of the rows lack a size; the others show once, few, many or a class for expanded clones.

v_gene: TRBV4-1
abundance: NA
d_gene: TRBD1
j_gene: TRBJ2-3
CDR3nt: TGCGCCAGCAGCCAAAGACAGGGGGTGGGGAATACGCAGTATTTT
CDR3aa: CASSQRQGVGNTQYF

v_gene: TRBV20-1
abundance: NA
d_gene: NA
j_gene: TRBJ1-6
CDR3nt: TGCAGTGCCCCCAGCGGGGGGCTTGACGGTAATTCACCCCTCCACTTT
CDR3aa: CSAPSGGLDGNSPLHF

v_gene: TRBV18
abundance: many
d_gene: NA
j_gene: TRBJ2-5
CDR3nt: TGTGCCAGCTCACCTCCACCGGGCCGAGGGTTTGTGGGGTACCAAGAGACCCAGTACTTC
CDR3aa: CASSPPPGRGFVGYQETQYF

v_gene: TRBV20-1
abundance: many
d_gene: NA
j_gene: TRBJ2-3
CDR3nt: TGCAGTGCTAGGGGGACTAGCACAGATACGCAGTATTTT
CDR3aa: CSARGTSTDTQYF

v_gene: TRBV14
abundance: few
d_gene: TRBD1
j_gene: TRBJ2-1
CDR3nt: TGTGCCAGCAGCCCAAACAGGGGATTCAACAATGAGCAGTTCTTC
CDR3aa: CASSPNRGFNNEQFF

v_gene: TRBV20-1
abundance: NA
d_gene: TRBD1
j_gene: TRBJ1-1
CDR3nt: TGCAGTGCTAGATCGCAGGGGGGATTCACTGAAGCTTTCTTT
CDR3aa: CSARSQGGFTEAFF

v_gene: TRBV6-2/TRBV6-3
abundance: few
d_gene: TRBD1
j_gene: TRBJ1-1
CDR3nt: TGTGCCAGCAACGACAGGGGAGAGTGGACTGAAGCTTTCTTT
CDR3aa: CASNDRGEWTEAFF

v_gene: TRBV7-2
abundance: NA
d_gene: NA
j_gene: TRBJ2-2
CDR3nt: TGTGCCAGCAGCTCTAACCCCCCCGGGGAGCTGTTTTTT
CDR3aa: CASSSNPPGELFF

v_gene: TRBV10-1
abundance: NA
d_gene: NA
j_gene: TRBJ2-3
CDR3nt: TGCGCCAGCAGTGAGGGGTTGGGAAATACGCAGTATTTT
CDR3aa: CASSEGLGNTQYF

v_gene: TRBV6-2/TRBV6-3
abundance: many
d_gene: NA
j_gene: TRBJ2-1
CDR3nt: TGTGCCAGCGGACTATCCATCTCCTACAATGAGCAGTTCTTC
CDR3aa: CASGLSISYNEQFF

v_gene: TRBV19
abundance: few
d_gene: NA
j_gene: TRBJ1-5
CDR3nt: TGTGCCAGTAGTATAAAAGGGGTTAGCAATCAGCCCCAGCATTTT
CDR3aa: CASSIKGVSNQPQHF

v_gene: TRBV5-1
abundance: NA
d_gene: NA
j_gene: TRBJ1-1
CDR3nt: TGCGCCAGCAGCTTGGGGGCGGTGGAGAACACTGAAGCTTTCTTT
CDR3aa: CASSLGAVENTEAFF

v_gene: TRBV29-1
abundance: many
d_gene: NA
j_gene: TRBJ2-7
CDR3nt: TGCAGCGTTAGTCAGAACTACGAGCAGTACTTC
CDR3aa: CSVSQNYEQYF

v_gene: TRBV29-1
abundance: NA
d_gene: NA
j_gene: TRBJ2-7
CDR3nt: TGCAGCGTTCTTGACCTTAGGAGCGGGGAGCAGTACTTC
CDR3aa: CSVLDLRSGEQYF